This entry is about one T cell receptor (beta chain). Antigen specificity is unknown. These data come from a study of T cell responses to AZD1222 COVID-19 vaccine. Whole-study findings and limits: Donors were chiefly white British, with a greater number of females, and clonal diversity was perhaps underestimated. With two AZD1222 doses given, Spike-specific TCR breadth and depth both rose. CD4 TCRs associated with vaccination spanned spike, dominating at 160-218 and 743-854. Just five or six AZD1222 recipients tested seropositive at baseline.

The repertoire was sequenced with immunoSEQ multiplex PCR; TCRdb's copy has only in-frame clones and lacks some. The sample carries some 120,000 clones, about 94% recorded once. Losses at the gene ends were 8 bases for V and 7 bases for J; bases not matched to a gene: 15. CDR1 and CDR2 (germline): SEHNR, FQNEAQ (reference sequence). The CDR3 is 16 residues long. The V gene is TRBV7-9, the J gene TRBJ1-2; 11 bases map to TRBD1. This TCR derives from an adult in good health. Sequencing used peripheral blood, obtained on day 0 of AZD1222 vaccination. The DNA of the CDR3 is TGTGCCAGCCATGACGGGGACAGGGGGAACCCTCTTGGCTACACCTTC. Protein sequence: CASHDGDRGNPLGYTF.